This T cell receptor (beta chain) derives from a study of shared clonotypes between healthy human individuals. The V gene lost 7 bases and the J gene lost 7 bases, with 16 bases spanning the gap. The CDR3 extends over 13 amino acids. The germline CDR1 and CDR2 sequences are MNHEY and SVGAGI. Evenly divided among several immunoSEQ plates was the genomic DNA of each subset. Data came from immunoSEQ multiplex PCR; TCRdb stores just in-frame clones and leaves some out. The table has some 2.1 million clones, 85% to 95% seen once. Healthy HIV-negative adults without recent acute infections or vaccinations served as donors.

The receptor was isolated from a man between 18 and 29 years old in good health. The sample taken for sequencing was naive CD4+ T cells sorted from blood. Sample subset: CD45RA+ positively selected. J is TRBJ2-5 and V is TRBV6-5, with D possibly matching TRBD2 (5 bases). For the CDR3, the DNA is TGTGCCAGCACCGGACTCGCTTTTGGGACCCAGTACTTC. Translation gives CASTGLAFGTQYF.